What follows are 10 T cell receptor beta chains derived from one specimen sequenced in a study of identical twins. TCRdb fed the 5' RACE reads into MiXCR, producing one record per CDR3 protein. The repertoire holds hundreds of thousands of distinct CDR3 sequences, with around 15% as singletons. Specimen: memory (CD45RO+) T cells sorted from blood. Receptor source: a woman aged 18-29 years in good health.

This clonotype was seen a handful of times. The chain recombines TRBV5-1 with TRBJ2-1; D is ambiguous. This CDR3 has 13 amino acids. Germline lookup yields CDR1 SGHRS and CDR2 YFSETQ. Trimming stripped 0 bases from V and 8 bases from J, with 9 bases between. In DNA, the CDR3 is TGCGCCAGCAGCTTGGGGAATTTGGATGAGCAGTTCTTC. It translates to CASSLGNLDEQFF.

This clonotype was found once. The chain is built from TRBV27 and TRBJ1-1; no firm D call. The CDR3 loop spans 13 amino acids. Germline V gives CDR1 MNHEY, CDR2 SMNVEV (reference sequence). V was shortened by 3 bases and J by 8 bases, with 13 bases between the two germline ends. CDR3 coding DNA: TGTGCCAGCAGTTTGCTACAATCGAGGGAAGCTTTCTTT. Translating it yields CASSLLQSREAFF.

As regards this clonotype: This likely comes from a read error, as the CDR3 has no conserved phenylalanine or tryptophan at its end. The DNA is left out, because the CDR3 cannot be placed on it with certainty; the CDR3 is given as TCRdb lists it. The chain combines TRBV29-1 with TRBJ1-1; the table assigns TRBD1, which was not confirmed against the DNA. The CDR3 comprises 11 residues, both ends counted. In germline, CDR1 is SQVTM, CDR2 ANQGSEA. CDR3 sequence reads: CSVEGQGASAL.

This rearrangement joins TRBV3-1 to TRBJ2-3; 9 nucleotides line up with TRBD2. The CDR3 runs to 16 residues. Germline values: CDR1 LGHDT, CDR2 YNNKEL (reference sequence). V was clipped by 4 bases and J by 1 base; unmatched bases: 6. The CDR3 sequence is CASSPTRTSGTDTQYF. For the CDR3, the DNA is TGTGCCAGCAGCCCCACGCGGACTAGCGGCACAGATACGCAGTATTTT.

This clonotype was counted many times. The rearrangement links TRBV20-1 to TRBJ1-1; D may be TRBD1 (6 bases). The V and J ends lost 5 bases and 1 base respectively, with 14 bases between them. Germline V gene lookup returns CDR1 DFQATT and CDR2 SNEGSKA (reference sequence). CDR3 length: 14 residues. The CDR3: CSAFFPDRNTEAFF. CDR3 DNA sequence: TGCAGTGCTTTTTTCCCGGACAGGAACACTGAAGCTTTCTTT.

This clonotype was seen a handful of times. The chain employs TRBV20-1 and TRBJ2-1; TRBD2 might be the D (7 bases). Germline values: CDR1 DFQATT, CDR2 SNEGSKA (reference sequence). This CDR3 has 14 residues. V lost 6 bases, J lost 3 bases, and 15 bases lay in between. CDR3 loop: CSALPGGLYNEQFF. For the CDR3, the DNA is TGCAGTGCCCTCCCGGGGGGCCTCTACAATGAGCAGTTCTTC.

This clonotype was seen a handful of times. The J gene is TRBJ1-3, the V gene TRBV9; D gene unclear. Germline V CDR1 and CDR2: SGDLS, YYNGEE. Between the trimmed V and J ends, which lost 4 bases and 0 bases, there was a span of 11 bases. This CDR3 is built from 15 residues. The CDR3 protein is CASSPFLSSGNTIYF. The CDR3 DNA follows: TGTGCCAGCAGCCCCTTCTTGAGCTCTGGAAACACCATATATTTT. The whole variable domain, remainder taken from reference TRBV9 and TRBJ1-3, is DSGVTQTPKHLITATGQRVTLRCSPRSGDLSVYWYQQSLDQGLQFLIQYYNGEERAKGNILERFSAQQFPDLHSELNLSSLELGDSALYFCASSPFLSSGNTIYFGEGSWLTVV.

This clonotype was detected once. V and J are TRBV5-4 and TRBJ2-7; 8 bases fit TRBD2. The germline V gene has CDR1 SGHNT and CDR2 YYREEE (reference sequence). The CDR3 has 17 residues. Trimming took 0 bases from V and 4 from J; bases not matched to a gene: 12. The CDR3: CASSLVLAGAPMYEQYF. The CDR3 DNA sequence: TGTGCCAGCAGCTTGGTTCTAGCGGGTGCCCCAATGTACGAGCAGTACTTC.

The chain links TRBV29-1 to TRBJ1-2; perhaps TRBD1 as D (6 bases). The CDR3 runs 11 residues. CDR1 is SQVTM and CDR2 is ANQGSEA in the germline V gene. Trimming pared 3 bases from V and 8 bases from J, leaving 10 bases between. The chain's CDR3 is CSVDRGAGYTF. CDR3 sequence (DNA): TGCAGCGTTGATCGGGGGGCCGGCTACACCTTC.

The V and J genes are TRBV20-1 and TRBJ1-1; D is undetermined. Germline-derived CDR1 and CDR2 are DFQATT and SNEGSKA (reference sequence). Trimming shortened V by 3 bases and J by 1 base, and 21 bases separated the two germline ends. The length of the CDR3 is 17 residues. CDR3 amino acids: CSARPERLEIANTEAFF. The CDR3 nucleotides are TGCAGTGCTAGGCCAGAGAGGTTGGAAATTGCGAACACTGAAGCTTTCTTT.